This TCR beta chain is from a study of shared clonotypes between healthy human individuals. Deletions cut 2 bases from V and 0 bases from J, with 17 bases between. The CDR3 sequence is 17 residues long. CDR1 and CDR2 from the germline V gene are SQVTM and ANQGSEA. Method: immunoSEQ multiplex PCR; TCRdb's copy keeps in-frame clones and lacks some. The data show hundreds of thousands of clones, 90% to 97% seen once. This TCR was recovered from a woman aged 25-40 years in good health. This sequence joins TRBV29-1 and TRBJ2-1; tentatively, D is TRBD2 (5 bases). The source material was naive CD4+ T cells sorted from blood. Subset specified: CD45RA+ positively selected. CDR3 protein: CSVEWAVIEGSYNEQFF. CDR3 DNA: TGCAGCGTTGAATGGGCAGTAATCGAGGGCTCCTACAATGAGCAGTTCTTC.